This T cell receptor (beta chain) is from a study of monozygotic twins with inflammatory bowel disease. Worth noting for this clonotype: What it binds is not known.

General study points: The inverse Simpson measure of TCRbeta diversity was lower in IBD patients than in healthy co-twins.

CDR1 MGHRA and CDR2 YSYEKL come from the germline V gene. CDR3 length equals 16 residues. The UMIs contained a 6-nucleotide sample barcode. They were added by template switching during cDNA synthesis. From the 5' RACE reads, TCRdb lists one entry per CDR3 protein and no DNA. Listed are around 190,000 distinct CDR3 sequences; less than 2% falls within the top ten. Every single donor had a 2.5 ml blood sample drawn. Whole blood that had not undergone T cell sorting provided the isolated total RNA. Sample: blood. The clonotype comes from a human donor with ulcerative colitis or Crohn's disease, or a healthy co-twin of an affected twin (not recorded which). The rearrangement links TRBV4-1 to TRBJ2-2; TCRdb's D call of TRBD1 is untestable without DNA. CDR3 loop: CASSVAGTGDVGELFF.